The 29 T cell receptor beta chains below all came from one sample that was sequenced in a study of T cell responses to AZD1222 COVID-19 vaccine. Repertoires were generated with immunoSEQ multiplex PCR, while TCRdb's copy carries only in-frame clones and drops some. Of roughly 97,000 clones in the sample, approximately 90% are singletons; the top ten hold over 6.5%. Specimen: peripheral blood, collected on day 0 of AZD1222 vaccination. These receptors all stem from an adult in good health.

This clone was counted a few times. The chain combines TRBV5-8 with TRBJ2-1, with a possible D match to TRBD1 (6 bases). CDR3 size: 16 residues. Germline V lookup: CDR1 SGHTS, CDR2 YDEGEE. With 0 bases removed from V and 0 bases from J, the gap between germline ends came to 10 bases. The CDR3 here is CASSLGWGPSYNEQFF. The CDR3 bases are TGTGCCAGCAGCTTGGGTTGGGGGCCCTCCTACAATGAGCAGTTCTTC. Looking up the rest from reference TRBV5-8 and TRBJ2-1 gives the full variable domain: EAGVTQSPTHLIKTRGQQATLRCSPISGHTSVYWYQQALGLGLQFLLWYDEGEERNRGNFPPRFSGRQFPNYSSELNVNALELEDSALYLCASSLGWGPSYNEQFFGPGTRLTVL.

The rearrangement uses TRBV10-3 and TRBJ1-3; D unresolved. Deletions cut 0 bases from V and 10 bases from J, with 13 bases between. The V gene's germline CDR1 is ENHRY and CDR2 SYGVKD. The CDR3 has 14 amino acids. The CDR3 is CAISESSFTETIYF. CDR3 bases: TGTGCCATCAGTGAGTCGAGTTTTACAGAAACCATATATTTT.

The rearrangement links TRBV2 to TRBJ2-7; TRBD1 matches 7 bases. The V and J ends lost 6 bases and 3 bases, in that order; junction bases with no gene match: 2. Germline values: CDR1 SNHLY, CDR2 FYNNEI. The CDR3 spans 12 residues. CDR3 coding DNA: TGTGCCAGCAGAAGACAGGGCTACGAGCAGTACTTC. Translation: CASRRQGYEQYF.

V usage is TRBV10-2 and J usage is TRBJ1-2; TRBD1 matches 10 bases. Germline values: CDR1 WSHSY, CDR2 SAAADI. CDR3 length: 13 residues. V shed 6 bases and J 6 bases; nucleotides not matched to a gene: 4. The DNA for the CDR3 is TGCGCCAGCAGGCAGGACAGGGGGGATGGCTACACCTTC. Its protein is CASRQDRGDGYTF.

The chain recombines TRBV28 with TRBJ1-2; D is ambiguous. Germline CDR1 is MDHEN and CDR2 is SYDVKM. V was cut by 3 bases and J by 4 bases, with 12 bases left in between. The CDR3 is 14 amino acids. The CDR3 spells CASSFLGNSYGYTF. In DNA, the CDR3 is TGTGCCAGCAGTTTTTTGGGTAATAGCTATGGCTACACCTTC.

This chain uses TRBV5-6 with TRBJ2-3; maybe TRBD2 (5 bases). Germline V CDR1 and CDR2: SGHDT, YYEEEE. CDR3 length equals 16 residues. V was trimmed by 4 bases and J by 0 bases, leaving 15 bases between them. The CDR3 reads CASSKEVTRSTDTQYF. CDR3 nucleotide sequence: TGTGCCAGCAGCAAGGAGGTCACGAGGAGCACAGATACGCAGTATTTT.

The CDR3 loop reads CATSDGLEGWDGYTF. The CDR3 nucleotides read TGTGCCACCAGTGATGGTCTAGAAGGGTGGGATGGCTACACCTTC. The chain carries TRBV24-1 and TRBJ1-2; D is uncertain. The germline gives CDR1 KGHDR, CDR2 SFDVKD. The V end was cut by 3 bases, the J end by 6 bases, with 16 bases between. The length of the CDR3 is 15 residues.

The chain is built from TRBV27 and TRBJ1-2; D remains ambiguous. This CDR3 spans 16 amino acids. Per the germline V gene, CDR1 is MNHEY and CDR2 is SMNVEV (reference sequence). Trimming removed 6 bases from V and 1 base from J, with 18 bases in between. CDR3 region: CASSREALKVNYGYTF. Written as DNA, the CDR3 is TGTGCCAGCAGCCGTGAGGCCCTAAAAGTTAACTATGGCTACACCTTC.

V usage is TRBV6-4 and J usage is TRBJ1-2; D gene uncertain. Trimming pared 3 bases from V and 2 bases from J, leaving 7 bases between. The CDR3 consists of 13 residues. Per the germline V gene, CDR1 is MRHNA and CDR2 is SNTAGT. CDR3 coding DNA: TGTGCCAGCAGTGAAGGGCCGAACTATGGCTACACCTTC. This sequence encodes CASSEGPNYGYTF.

The chain has TRBV28 and TRBJ1-4; unclear D gene. This CDR3 comprises 11 residues. Trimming took 5 bases from V and 14 from J, leaving 12 bases between them. The germline gives CDR1 MDHEN, CDR2 SYDVKM. The DNA of the CDR3 is TGTGCCAGCAGTCAGGCTCCCCTCCTGTTTTTT. It specifies CASSQAPLLFF.

The chain joins TRBV28 to TRBJ1-6; unclear D gene. Between the trimmed V and J ends, which lost 7 bases and 7 bases, there was a span of 11 bases. Germline lookup yields CDR1 MDHEN and CDR2 SYDVKM. The CDR3 extends over 13 amino acids. The CDR3 region has the DNA TGTGCCAGCATTGAGGTCGGGAATTCACCCCTCCACTTT. It specifies CASIEVGNSPLHF.

This chain connects TRBV6-5 to TRBJ1-5; 8 nucleotides match TRBD1. CDR1 is MNHEY and CDR2 is SVGAGI in the germline V gene. The CDR3 length is 15 residues. The trim removed 6 bases at V and 0 bases at J, leaving 4 bases unmatched. The CDR3 here is CASRPGQVSNQPQHF. In nucleotides, the CDR3 is TGTGCCAGCAGGCCGGGACAGGTTAGCAATCAGCCCCAGCATTTT.

A few counts support this clone. J is TRBJ1-6 and V is TRBV5-1; D remains unclear. Trimming shortened V by 0 bases and J by 3 bases, and 10 bases separated the two germline ends. This CDR3 contains 16 residues. Germline CDR1 is SGHRS and CDR2 is YFSETQ. CDR3 in DNA: TGCGCCAGCAGCTTGGCTGGAACAGTCTATAATTCACCCCTCCACTTT. This translates into CASSLAGTVYNSPLHF.

Notes on this clone: Other DNA variants within this sample encode the same CDR3. The chain has TRBV18 and TRBJ2-1; D is uncertain. The CDR3 consists of 12 residues. Germline CDR1 is KGHSH and CDR2 is LQKENI. V was trimmed by 3 bases and J by 5 bases, leaving 5 bases between them. The CDR3 is CASSPVDNEQFF. Written as DNA, the CDR3 is TGTGCCAGCTCACCCGTGGACAATGAGCAGTTCTTC.

A few counts support this clone. In the same sample, other DNA sequences code for this CDR3. This chain uses TRBV5-1 with TRBJ1-1, with D uncertain. V was clipped by 0 bases and J by 1 base, with 7 bases between them. The germline gives CDR1 SGHRS, CDR2 YFSETQ. The CDR3 loop spans 14 amino acids. The CDR3 sequence is CASSLGAGNTEAFF. CDR3 DNA: TGCGCCAGCAGCTTGGGGGCTGGGAACACTGAAGCTTTCTTT.

This chain joins TRBV7-9 and TRBJ1-2; TRBD1 matches at 7 bases. V shed 1 base and J 4 bases; nucleotides not matched to a gene: 6. Germline CDR1 and CDR2: SEHNR and FQNEAQ (reference sequence). The CDR3 has 15 residues. In DNA, the CDR3 is TGTGCCAGCAGCTTAGGCCAAGGGGGCTTCTATGGCTACACCTTC. It translates to CASSLGQGGFYGYTF.

The rearrangement joins TRBV28 to TRBJ1-5; 7 bases align to TRBD1. This CDR3 region has 13 residues. The J segment lost 5 bases and the V segment lost 8 bases, leaving 6 bases of the junction unmatched. Germline values: CDR1 MDHEN, CDR2 SYDVKM. The CDR3 here is CASPYRGHQPQHF. The CDR3 nucleotides are TGTGCCAGCCCCTACAGGGGCCATCAGCCCCAGCATTTT.

The chain's CDR3 is CASSLTGGSRFEQYF. The CDR3 DNA sequence: TGTGCCAGCAGCTTGACGGGCGGGAGTCGATTCGAGCAGTACTTC. The V and J genes are TRBV5-4 and TRBJ2-7; 7 positions agree with TRBD2. The germline gives CDR1 SGHNT, CDR2 YYREEE (reference sequence). Trimming cost V 1 base and J 6 bases; bases outside gene matches: 10. The CDR3 runs 15 residues.

This clone was seen once. This chain uses TRBV30 with TRBJ1-1; tentatively, D is TRBD1 (6 bases). The germline CDR1 and CDR2 sequences are GTSNPN and SVGIG (reference sequence). This CDR3 has 15 amino acids. The ends were cut back, 8 bases at V and 5 bases at J, with 24 bases in the middle. The DNA for the CDR3 is TGTGCCGGTGAGATAACAGGGATCGGAGCAACTGAAGCTTTCTTT. Protein product: CAGEITGIGATEAFF.

The chain is built from TRBV5-1 and TRBJ1-1; 8 nucleotides agree with TRBD1. The V gene's germline CDR1 is SGHRS and CDR2 YFSETQ. Unmatched junction bases numbered 9, after V lost 4 bases and J lost 10 bases. CDR3 length equals 13 residues. CDR3: CASSTDRGWRAFF. CDR3 bases: TGCGCCAGCAGCACCGACAGGGGTTGGAGAGCTTTCTTT.

DNA of the CDR3: TGTGCCAGCAGAGAGAACAGGGCCGCTTTCTTT. Translation: CASRENRAAFF. The V call is TRBV12-3 or TRBV12-4, the J call TRBJ1-1, with D maybe TRBD1 (6 bases). The CDR3 runs to 11 residues. V was trimmed by 6 bases and J by 11 bases, leaving 13 bases between them.

This sequence joins TRBV7-8 and TRBJ2-1, with 9 bases matching TRBD2. Looked up from germline, CDR1 is SGHVS and CDR2 is FQNEAQ. Trimming at V came to 5 bases and at J to 8 bases, leaving 10 bases not matched to a gene. The CDR3 contains 15 residues. Here the CDR3 reads CASSQGVAGADEQFF. The CDR3 bases are TGTGCCAGCAGCCAAGGGGTAGCGGGGGCGGATGAGCAGTTCTTC.

This clone was recorded once. This chain links TRBV5-4 with TRBJ2-3; D not resolved. The CDR3 runs to 14 residues. V lost 0 bases, J lost 1 base, and 6 bases lay in between. In germline, CDR1 is SGHNT, CDR2 YYREEE (reference sequence). This CDR3 reads CASSLDPGTDTQYF. For the CDR3, the DNA is TGTGCCAGCAGCTTGGACCCTGGCACAGATACGCAGTATTTT.

The chain couples TRBV7-9 to TRBJ2-5, with TRBD2 identical over 9 bases. Germline lookup yields CDR1 SEHNR and CDR2 FQNEAQ (reference sequence). This CDR3 is 15 amino acids long. The V and J ends lost 1 base and 5 bases, in that order; junction bases with no gene match: 5. The CDR3 loop reads CASSLGGRADETQYF. The CDR3, as DNA: TGTGCCAGCAGCTTAGGCGGGAGGGCCGATGAGACCCAGTACTTC.

Comment on this clone: Other nucleotide sequences from this sample produce the same CDR3. J is TRBJ1-3 and V is TRBV4-2; the match to TRBD1 covers 7 bases. V trimming: 1 base; J trimming: 0 bases; junction bases outside the gene matches: 9. Germline V gives CDR1 LGHNA, CDR2 YNFKEQ. The CDR3 loop spans 18 amino acids. The CDR3 region is CASSQGAGGYTSGNTIYF. CDR3 bases: TGTGCCAGCAGCCAAGGGGCAGGGGGGTACACCTCTGGAAACACCATATATTTT.

This clone was seen only once. The J gene is TRBJ1-1, the V gene TRBV28; 9 positions agree with TRBD1. CDR3 length: 13 residues. V lost 7 bases, J lost 11 bases, and 11 bases stayed unmatched. The germline gives CDR1 MDHEN, CDR2 SYDVKM. As DNA, the CDR3 is TGTGCCAGCAAAACGGGACAGGGATTTAGGGCTTTCTTT. This encodes CASKTGQGFRAFF.

The V and J genes are TRBV7-9 and TRBJ2-1, with D maybe TRBD1 (6 bases). Per the germline V gene, CDR1 is SEHNR and CDR2 is FQNEAQ (reference sequence). This CDR3 comprises 15 residues. V was shortened by 3 bases and J by 4 bases, with 13 bases between the two germline ends. The chain's CDR3 is CASSLAGTQYNEQFF. The CDR3 DNA reads as TGTGCCAGCAGCTTGGCCGGGACACAATACAATGAGCAGTTCTTC.

The chain couples TRBV4-1 to TRBJ1-6; D remains ambiguous. CDR3 length: 13 residues. Trimming took 3 bases from V and 7 from J, leaving 7 bases between them. Germline V gene sequence: CDR1 MGHRA, CDR2 YSYEKL. The DNA of the CDR3 is TGCGCCAGCAGCCAGGCCGTGAATTCACCCCTCCACTTT. This encodes CASSQAVNSPLHF.

This chain joins TRBV20-1 and TRBJ1-5; D ambiguous. The V end was cut by 3 bases, the J end by 2 bases, with 11 bases between. This CDR3 has 14 residues. Germline CDR1 reads DFQATT; CDR2 reads SNEGSKA (reference sequence). In DNA form, the CDR3 reads TGCAGTGCTAGTGTCGGGTTCGGCAATCAGCCCCAGCATTTT. This codes for CSASVGFGNQPQHF.